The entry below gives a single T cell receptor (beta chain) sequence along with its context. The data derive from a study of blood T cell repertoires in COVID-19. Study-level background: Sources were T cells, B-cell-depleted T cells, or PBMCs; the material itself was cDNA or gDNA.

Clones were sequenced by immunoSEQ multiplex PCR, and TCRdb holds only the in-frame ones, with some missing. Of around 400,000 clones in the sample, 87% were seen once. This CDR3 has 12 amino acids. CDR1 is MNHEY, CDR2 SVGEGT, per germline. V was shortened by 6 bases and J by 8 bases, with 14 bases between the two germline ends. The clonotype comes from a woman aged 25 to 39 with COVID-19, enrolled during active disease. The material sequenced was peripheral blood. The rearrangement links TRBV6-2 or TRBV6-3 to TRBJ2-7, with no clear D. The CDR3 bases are TGTGCCAGCAGCCGGTTAATGAGCAAGCAGTACTTC. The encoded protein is CASSRLMSKQYF.